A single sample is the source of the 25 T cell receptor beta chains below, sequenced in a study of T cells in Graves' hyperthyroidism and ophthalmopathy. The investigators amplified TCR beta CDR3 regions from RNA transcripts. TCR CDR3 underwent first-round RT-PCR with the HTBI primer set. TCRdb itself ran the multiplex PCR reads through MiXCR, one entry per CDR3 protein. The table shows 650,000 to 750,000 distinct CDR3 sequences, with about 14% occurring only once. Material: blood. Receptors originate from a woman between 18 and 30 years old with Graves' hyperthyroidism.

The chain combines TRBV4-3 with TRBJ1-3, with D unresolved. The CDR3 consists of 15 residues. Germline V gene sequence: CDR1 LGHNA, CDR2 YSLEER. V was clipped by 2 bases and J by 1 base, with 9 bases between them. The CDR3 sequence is CASSQYLGSGNTIYF. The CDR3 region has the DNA TGCGCCAGCAGCCAATATCTAGGTTCTGGAAACACCATATATTTT.

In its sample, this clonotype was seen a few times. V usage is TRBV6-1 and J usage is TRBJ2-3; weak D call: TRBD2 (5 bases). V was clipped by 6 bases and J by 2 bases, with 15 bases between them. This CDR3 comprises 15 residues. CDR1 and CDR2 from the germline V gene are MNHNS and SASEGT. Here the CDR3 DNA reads TGTGCCAGCAGCCTAGCCGAAAGGCACACAGATACGCAGTATTTT. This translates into CASSLAERHTDTQYF.

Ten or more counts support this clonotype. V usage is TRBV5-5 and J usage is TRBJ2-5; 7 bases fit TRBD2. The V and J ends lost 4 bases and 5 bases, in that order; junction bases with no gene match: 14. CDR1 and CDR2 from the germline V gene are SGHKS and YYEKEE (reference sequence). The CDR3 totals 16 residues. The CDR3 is CASSLTSGGWGETQYF. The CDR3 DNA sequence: TGTGCCAGCAGCCTTACATCGGGAGGATGGGGGGAGACCCAGTACTTC.

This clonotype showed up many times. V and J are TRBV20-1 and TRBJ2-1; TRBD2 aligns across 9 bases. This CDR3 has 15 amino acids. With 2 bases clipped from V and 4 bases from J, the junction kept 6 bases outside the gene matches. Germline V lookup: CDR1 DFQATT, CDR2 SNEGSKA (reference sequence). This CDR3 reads CSARTQREDYNEQFF. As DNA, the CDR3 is TGCAGTGCTAGAACACAGCGGGAGGATTACAATGAGCAGTTCTTC.

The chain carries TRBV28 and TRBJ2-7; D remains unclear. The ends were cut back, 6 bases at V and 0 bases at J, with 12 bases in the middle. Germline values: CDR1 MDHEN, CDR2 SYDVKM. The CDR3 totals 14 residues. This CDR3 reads CASSPHYSSYEQYF. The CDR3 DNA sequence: TGTGCCAGCAGCCCCCATTATAGCTCCTACGAGCAGTACTTC.

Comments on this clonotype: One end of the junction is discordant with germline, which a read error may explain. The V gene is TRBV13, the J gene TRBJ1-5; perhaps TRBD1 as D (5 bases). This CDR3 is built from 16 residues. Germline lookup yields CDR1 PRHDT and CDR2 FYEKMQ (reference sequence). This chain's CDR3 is CASSRQGAAGNQPQRF. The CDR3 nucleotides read TGTGCCAGCAGCAGACAAGGGGCCGCGGGCAATCAGCCCCAGCGTTTT.

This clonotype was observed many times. CDR3 DNA: TGCAGTGCTAGAGTGGAAGGGGCTGTGTACACTGAAGCTTTCTTT. Protein product: CSARVEGAVYTEAFF. The V call is TRBV20-1, the J call TRBJ1-1, with D maybe TRBD1 (5 bases). V lost 1 base and J lost 3, with 15 bases in between. This CDR3 comprises 15 residues. The germline gives CDR1 DFQATT, CDR2 SNEGSKA (reference sequence).

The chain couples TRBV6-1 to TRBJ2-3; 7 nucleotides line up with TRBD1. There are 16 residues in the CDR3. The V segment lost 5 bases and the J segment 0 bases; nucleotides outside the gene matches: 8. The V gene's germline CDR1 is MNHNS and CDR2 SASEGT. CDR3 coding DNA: TGTGCCAGCAGTCCCCTCGGACAGGAAAGCACAGATACGCAGTATTTT. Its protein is CASSPLGQESTDTQYF.

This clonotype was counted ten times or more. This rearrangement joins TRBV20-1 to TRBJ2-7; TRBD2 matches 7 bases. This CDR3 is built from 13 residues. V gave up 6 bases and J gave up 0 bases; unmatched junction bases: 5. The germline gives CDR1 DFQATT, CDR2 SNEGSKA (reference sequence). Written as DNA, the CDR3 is TGCAGTGCCGAGCGGGACTCCTCCTACGAGCAGTACTTC. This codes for CSAERDSSYEQYF.

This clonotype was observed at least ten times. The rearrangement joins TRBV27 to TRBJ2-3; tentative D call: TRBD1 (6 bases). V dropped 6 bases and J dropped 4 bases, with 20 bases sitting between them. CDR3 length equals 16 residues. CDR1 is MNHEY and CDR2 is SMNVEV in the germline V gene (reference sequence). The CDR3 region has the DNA TGTGCCAGCAGCCCTTCGGCAGGGGTGGTCGCAGATACGCAGTATTTT. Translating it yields CASSPSAGVVADTQYF.

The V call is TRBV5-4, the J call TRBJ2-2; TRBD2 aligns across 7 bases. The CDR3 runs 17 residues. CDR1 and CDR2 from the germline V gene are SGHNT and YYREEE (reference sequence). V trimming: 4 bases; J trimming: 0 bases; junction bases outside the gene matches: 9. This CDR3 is CASSPRWEGANTGELFF. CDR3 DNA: TGTGCCAGCAGCCCCCGCTGGGAGGGCGCGAACACCGGGGAGCTGTTTTTT.

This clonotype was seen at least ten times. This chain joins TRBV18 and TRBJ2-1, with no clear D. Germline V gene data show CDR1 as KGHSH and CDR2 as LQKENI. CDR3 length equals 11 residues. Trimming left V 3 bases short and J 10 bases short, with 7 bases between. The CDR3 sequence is CASSPYEEQFF. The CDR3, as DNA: TGTGCCAGCTCACCTTACGAAGAGCAGTTCTTC.

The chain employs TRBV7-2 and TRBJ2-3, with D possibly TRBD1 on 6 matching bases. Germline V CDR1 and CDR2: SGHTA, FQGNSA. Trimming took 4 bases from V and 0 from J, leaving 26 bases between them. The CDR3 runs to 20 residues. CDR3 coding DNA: TGTGCCAGCAGCTCACCCCACCGAACCGACAGGTTGATTAGCACAGATACGCAGTATTTT. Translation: CASSSPHRTDRLISTDTQYF.

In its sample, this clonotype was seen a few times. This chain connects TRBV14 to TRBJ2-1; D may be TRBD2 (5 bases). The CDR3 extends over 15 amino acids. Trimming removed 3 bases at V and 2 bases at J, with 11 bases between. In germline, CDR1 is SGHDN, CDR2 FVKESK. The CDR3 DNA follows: TGTGCCAGCAGCCATCTCGAGACTACCTACAATGAGCAGTTCTTC. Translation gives CASSHLETTYNEQFF.

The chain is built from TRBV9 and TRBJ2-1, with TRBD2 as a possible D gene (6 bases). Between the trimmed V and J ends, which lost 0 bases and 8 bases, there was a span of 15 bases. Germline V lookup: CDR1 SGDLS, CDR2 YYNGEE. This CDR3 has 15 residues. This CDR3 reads CASSVAPGAGDEQFF. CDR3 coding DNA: TGTGCCAGCAGCGTAGCTCCGGGAGCCGGGGATGAGCAGTTCTTC.

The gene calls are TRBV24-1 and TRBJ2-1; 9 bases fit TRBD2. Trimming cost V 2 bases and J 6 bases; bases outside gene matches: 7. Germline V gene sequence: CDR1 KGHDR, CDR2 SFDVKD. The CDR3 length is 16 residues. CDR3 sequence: CATSDWNSGGPNEQFF. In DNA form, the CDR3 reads TGTGCCACCAGTGATTGGAATAGCGGGGGCCCCAATGAGCAGTTCTTC.

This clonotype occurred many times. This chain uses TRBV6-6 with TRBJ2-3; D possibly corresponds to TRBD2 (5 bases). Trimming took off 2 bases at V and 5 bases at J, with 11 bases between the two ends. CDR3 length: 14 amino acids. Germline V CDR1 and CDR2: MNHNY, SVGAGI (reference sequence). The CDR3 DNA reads TGTGCCAGCAGTTACGGCGGGTCGGGAGATACGCAGTATTTT. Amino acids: CASSYGGSGDTQYF.

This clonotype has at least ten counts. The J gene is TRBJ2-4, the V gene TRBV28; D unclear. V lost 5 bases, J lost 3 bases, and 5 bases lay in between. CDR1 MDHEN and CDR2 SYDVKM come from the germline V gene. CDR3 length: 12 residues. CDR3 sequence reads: CASSPFKNIQYF. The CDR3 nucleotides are TGTGCCAGCAGTCCCTTCAAAAACATTCAGTACTTC. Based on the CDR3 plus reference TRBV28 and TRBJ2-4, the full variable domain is DVKVTQSSRYLVKRTGEKVFLECVQDMDHENMFWYRQDPGLGLRLIYFSYDVKMKEKGDIPEGYSVSREKKERFSLILESASTNQTSMYLCASSPFKNIQYFGAGTRLSVL.

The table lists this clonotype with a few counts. CDR3 DNA sequence: TGTGCCAGCAGTGAATGGGCAGGGATCAACAATGAGCAGTTCTTC. Encoded protein: CASSEWAGINNEQFF. V usage is TRBV25-1 and J usage is TRBJ2-1; weak D call: TRBD1 (5 bases). CDR3 length: 15 amino acids. CDR1 and CDR2 (germline): MGHDK, SYGVNS. Trimming stripped 1 base from V and 5 bases from J, with 12 bases between.

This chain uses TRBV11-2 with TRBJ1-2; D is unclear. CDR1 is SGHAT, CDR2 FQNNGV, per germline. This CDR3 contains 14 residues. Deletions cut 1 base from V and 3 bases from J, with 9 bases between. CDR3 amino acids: CASSLAGQHYGYTF. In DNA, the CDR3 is TGTGCCAGCAGCTTAGCTGGGCAGCACTATGGCTACACCTTC.

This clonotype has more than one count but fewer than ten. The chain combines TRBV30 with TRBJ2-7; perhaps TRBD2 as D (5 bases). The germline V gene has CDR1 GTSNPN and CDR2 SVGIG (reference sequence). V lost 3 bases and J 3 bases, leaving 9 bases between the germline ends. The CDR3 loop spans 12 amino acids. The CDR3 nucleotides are TGTGCCTGGAGGGGAGAAGTCTACGAGCAGTACTTC. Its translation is CAWRGEVYEQYF.

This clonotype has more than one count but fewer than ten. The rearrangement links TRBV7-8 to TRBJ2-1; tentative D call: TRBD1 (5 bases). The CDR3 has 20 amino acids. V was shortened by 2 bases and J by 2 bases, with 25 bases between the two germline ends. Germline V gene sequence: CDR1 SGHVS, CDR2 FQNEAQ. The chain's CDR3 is CASSLRSRTPSLSPYNEQFF. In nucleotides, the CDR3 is TGTGCCAGCAGCTTACGGTCGAGGACACCGAGTCTAAGCCCCTACAATGAGCAGTTCTTC.

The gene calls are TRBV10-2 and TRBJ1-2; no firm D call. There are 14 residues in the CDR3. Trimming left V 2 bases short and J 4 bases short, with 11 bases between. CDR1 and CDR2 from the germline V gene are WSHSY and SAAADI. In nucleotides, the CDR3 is TGCGCCAGCAGTGAGGCTGGCCTGAGCTATGGCTACACCTTC. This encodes CASSEAGLSYGYTF.

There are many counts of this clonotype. The CDR3: CASSPGGVTQYF. The CDR3 DNA reads as TGTGCCAGCAGCCCGGGGGGGGTTACGCAGTATTTT. The chain links TRBV6-1 to TRBJ2-3; 8 bases fit TRBD2. Trimming took 6 bases from V and 8 from J; bases not matched to a gene: 4. Per germline, CDR1 MNHNS and CDR2 SASEGT. The CDR3 is 12 amino acids.

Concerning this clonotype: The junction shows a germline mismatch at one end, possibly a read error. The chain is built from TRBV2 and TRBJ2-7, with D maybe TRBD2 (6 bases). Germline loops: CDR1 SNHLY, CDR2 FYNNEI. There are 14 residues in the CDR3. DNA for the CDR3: TGTGCCAGCCGGAAGGAGGGCGGCTCCTACGAGCGGTACTTC. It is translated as CASRKEGGSYERYF.